One and the same sample provided the 24 T cell receptor beta chains below, sequenced in a study of blood T cell repertoires in COVID-19. This table comes from immunoSEQ multiplex PCR, and its TCRdb copy is limited to in-frame clones, with some not included. The repertoire consists of under 150,000 clones, with about 88% occurring once and the leading ten covering approximately 3.6%. Sample: peripheral blood. The receptors were gathered from a man in his forties with acute or convalescent COVID-19.

The chain combines TRBV27 with TRBJ1-6, with 9 nucleotides matching TRBD1. V lost 4 bases and J lost 7; bases outside the gene matches: 11. The CDR3 is 17 residues long. Looked up from germline, CDR1 is MNHEY and CDR2 is SMNVEV (reference sequence). CDR3 residues: CASSSTRDREGNSPLHF. The CDR3 DNA follows: TGTGCCAGCAGTTCTACAAGGGACAGGGAAGGGAATTCACCCCTCCACTTT.

The gene calls are TRBV4-3 and TRBJ1-5, with 8 bases fitting TRBD1. V trimming: 3 bases; J trimming: 5 bases; junction bases outside the gene matches: 3. The germline gives CDR1 LGHNA, CDR2 YSLEER. The CDR3 totals 14 residues. The CDR3 loop reads CASSHIQGDQPQHF. The CDR3 DNA follows: TGCGCCAGCAGCCACATACAGGGGGATCAGCCCCAGCATTTT.

This chain connects TRBV5-1 to TRBJ1-1; D is unclear. CDR3 length equals 15 residues. Germline assignment: CDR1 SGHRS and CDR2 YFSETQ. The V end was cut by 0 bases, the J end by 4 bases, with 13 bases between. The CDR3 protein is CASSLAGRGVTEAFF. The CDR3, as DNA: TGCGCCAGCAGCTTGGCCGGCCGCGGGGTCACTGAAGCTTTCTTT.

The V call is TRBV2, the J call TRBJ2-2; no firm D call. V gave up 5 bases and J gave up 2 bases, with 12 bases separating them. The germline V gene has CDR1 SNHLY and CDR2 FYNNEI. The CDR3 is made up of 15 amino acids. The DNA of the CDR3 is TGTGCCAGCAGTAATTCGAACGGTAACACCGGGGAGCTGTTTTTT. Protein product: CASSNSNGNTGELFF.

The chain is built from TRBV6-5 and TRBJ1-4, with D hard to call. Germline loops: CDR1 MNHEY, CDR2 SVGAGI. This CDR3 has 13 residues. V shed 10 bases and J shed 8 bases, with 17 bases lying between them. CDR3 coding DNA: TGTGCCACCCGTCCCGCGGGGAAAGAAAAACTGTTTTTT. As protein: CATRPAGKEKLFF.

This chain uses TRBV6-1 with TRBJ1-2; D gene uncertain. CDR1 and CDR2 (germline): MNHNS, SASEGT. This CDR3 is 14 amino acids long. V gave up 5 bases and J gave up 0 bases, with 10 bases separating them. As DNA, the CDR3 is TGTGCCAGCAGTTTCGGACTTGCTAACTATGGCTACACCTTC. Translating it yields CASSFGLANYGYTF.

J is TRBJ1-5 and V is TRBV9; 7 bases match TRBD1. V lost 5 bases to trimming and J lost 4 bases; unmatched junction nucleotides: 3. Germline assignment: CDR1 SGDLS and CDR2 YYNGEE. The CDR3 has 13 amino acids. The CDR3: CASSAQGNQPQHF. The CDR3 DNA sequence: TGTGCCAGCAGTGCACAGGGGAATCAGCCCCAGCATTTT.

This clone was counted once. The chain employs TRBV19 and TRBJ1-6; D remains ambiguous. CDR1 is LNHDA, CDR2 SQIVND, per germline (reference sequence). The CDR3 is 11 amino acids. Trimming pared 6 bases from V and 6 bases from J, leaving 3 bases between. Here the CDR3 reads CASSSNSPLHF. Written as DNA, the CDR3 is TGTGCCAGTAGCAGTAATTCACCCCTCCACTTT.

The V and J genes are TRBV9 and TRBJ2-3; possibly TRBD1 for D (6 bases). CDR3 length equals 15 residues. The germline V gene has CDR1 SGDLS and CDR2 YYNGEE. The V and J ends lost 0 bases and 2 bases respectively, with 10 bases between them. The CDR3 spells CASSVDGDITDTQYF. In DNA form, the CDR3 reads TGTGCCAGCAGCGTAGACGGGGACATCACAGATACGCAGTATTTT.

This clone was seen once. The chain recombines TRBV20-1 with TRBJ2-5; no clear D. The ends were cut back, 4 bases at V and 5 bases at J, with 8 bases in the middle. This CDR3 region has 11 residues. Germline CDR1 is DFQATT and CDR2 is SNEGSKA (reference sequence). The CDR3 sequence is CSAISRETQYF. The CDR3 region has the DNA TGCAGTGCTATCTCGCGGGAGACCCAGTACTTC.

The gene calls are TRBV7-9 and TRBJ1-2; TRBD1 matches at 9 bases. The V gene's germline CDR1 is SEHNR and CDR2 FQNEAQ (reference sequence). The CDR3 contains 15 residues. V lost 0 bases and J lost 8; bases outside the gene matches: 7. CDR3 protein: CASSLAGTGTNGYTF. Here the CDR3 DNA reads TGTGCCAGCAGCTTAGCCGGGACAGGGACTAACGGCTACACCTTC.

This chain joins TRBV7-2 and TRBJ1-1, with D tentatively TRBD1 (6 bases). The CDR3 runs 14 residues. Trimming left V 5 bases short and J 1 base short, with 11 bases between. CDR1 and CDR2 (germline): SGHTA, FQGNSA. CDR3 region: CASSGGEGNTEAFF. CDR3 coding DNA: TGTGCCAGCAGCGGGGGCGAGGGGAACACTGAAGCTTTCTTT.

The chain combines TRBV7-3 with TRBJ1-1, with a weak D call TRBD1 (5 bases). This CDR3 spans 14 amino acids. Germline CDR1 SGHTA, CDR2 FQGTGA. V lost 3 bases, J lost 1 base, and 9 bases lay in between. CDR3 sequence reads: CASSFLDRNTEAFF. CDR3 coding DNA: TGTGCCAGCAGCTTCCTTGACAGGAACACTGAAGCTTTCTTT.

The chain uses TRBV7-2 and TRBJ2-5, with a weak D call TRBD2 (5 bases). The CDR3 consists of 12 residues. The V and J ends lost 5 bases and 5 bases respectively, with 9 bases between them. Germline loops: CDR1 SGHTA, CDR2 FQGNSA. CDR3 region: CASSPRGETQYF. In nucleotides, the CDR3 is TGTGCCAGCAGCCCCCGCGGGGAGACCCAGTACTTC.

J is TRBJ1-2 and V is TRBV2, with D unclear. The V end was cut by 6 bases, the J end by 8 bases, with 7 bases between. The CDR3 extends over 10 amino acids. CDR1 SNHLY and CDR2 FYNNEI come from the germline V gene. CDR3 coding DNA: TGTGCCAGCAGGGCCATGGGCTACACCTTC. It yields the protein CASRAMGYTF.

This rearrangement joins TRBV13 to TRBJ1-4; D perhaps matches TRBD1 (6 bases). The CDR3 covers 14 residues. The V end lost 5 bases, the J end lost 7 bases, and 14 bases lay between the germline ends. The germline CDR1 and CDR2 sequences are PRHDT and FYEKMQ (reference sequence). The DNA for the CDR3 is TGTGCCAGCAGCATTAGGGGGAGTGGTGAAAAACTGTTTTTT. Amino acids: CASSIRGSGEKLFF.

The V gene is TRBV15, the J gene TRBJ2-3; D might be TRBD2 (6 bases). Trimming pared 6 bases from V and 4 bases from J, leaving 17 bases between. The V gene's germline CDR1 is LNHNV and CDR2 YYDKDF (reference sequence). The CDR3 is 15 amino acids. CDR3 residues: CATSRELANPDTQYF. CDR3 sequence (DNA): TGTGCCACCAGTCGGGAACTAGCCAACCCAGATACGCAGTATTTT.

V is TRBV7-9 and J is TRBJ2-3, with D tentatively TRBD2 (7 bases). CDR1 and CDR2 (germline): SEHNR, FQNEAQ (reference sequence). The CDR3 sequence is 16 residues long. Trimming took off 3 bases at V and 1 base at J, with 14 bases between the two ends. The CDR3 is CASSFGGGGGTDTQYF. In DNA form, the CDR3 reads TGTGCCAGCAGCTTTGGTGGGGGGGGCGGCACAGATACGCAGTATTTT.

V usage is TRBV2 and J usage is TRBJ2-3; the D gene is possibly TRBD2 (7 bases). This CDR3 has 14 residues. V lost 9 bases, J lost 4 bases, and 17 bases lay in between. Germline V gene lookup returns CDR1 SNHLY and CDR2 FYNNEI. The CDR3 DNA reads as TGTGCCAGTAGAGCGGGGTCAGGGGCAGATACGCAGTATTTT. It is translated as CASRAGSGADTQYF.

V and J are TRBV10-3 and TRBJ2-1; 9 bases agree with TRBD1. The length of the CDR3 is 17 residues. The V and J ends lost 10 bases and 8 bases, in that order; junction bases with no gene match: 21. The germline V gene has CDR1 ENHRY and CDR2 SYGVKD. The CDR3 bases are TGTGCCACCGGTCGTGGGGACAGGGTTCGGATAGGAGATGAGCAGTTCTTC. Translation: CATGRGDRVRIGDEQFF.

This chain links TRBV5-4 with TRBJ2-7; maybe TRBD1 (6 bases). Germline-derived CDR1 and CDR2 are SGHNT and YYREEE (reference sequence). Between the trimmed V and J ends, which lost 2 bases and 3 bases, there was a span of 21 bases. The CDR3 length is 17 residues. CDR3 residues: CASSLPRQVPIYYEQYF. DNA for the CDR3: TGTGCCAGCAGCTTACCCAGACAGGTTCCAATATACTACGAGCAGTACTTC. The full variable domain, completed using reference TRBV5-4 and TRBJ2-7, is ETGVTQSPTHLIKTRGQQVTLRCSSQSGHNTVSWYQQALGQGPQFIFQYYREEENGRGNFPPRFSGLQFPNYSSELNVNALELDDSALYLCASSLPRQVPIYYEQYFGPGTRLTVT.

This chain uses TRBV3-1 (or the pseudogene TRBV3-2) with TRBJ2-4; D is possibly TRBD1 (6 bases). The CDR3 has 16 amino acids. Germline V gene data show CDR1 as LGHDT and CDR2 as YNNKEL (reference sequence). The ends were cut back, 4 bases at V and 0 bases at J, with 13 bases in the middle. The CDR3: CASSPPGALAKNIQYF. CDR3 bases: TGTGCCAGCAGCCCCCCAGGGGCCTTAGCCAAAAACATTCAGTACTTC.

The chain links TRBV2 to TRBJ1-3; unclear D gene. V lost 6 bases, J lost 1 base, and 16 bases lay in between. The CDR3 covers 16 residues. Germline V gene lookup returns CDR1 SNHLY and CDR2 FYNNEI. The CDR3 region is CASSPQPAGSGNTIYF. CDR3 sequence (DNA): TGTGCCAGCAGCCCTCAACCCGCGGGTTCTGGAAACACCATATATTTT.

The chain links TRBV5-1 to TRBJ2-2, with D unclear. The CDR3 is 13 amino acids. CDR1 is SGHRS, CDR2 YFSETQ, per germline. The V end lost 4 bases, the J end lost 4 bases, and 8 bases lay between the germline ends. The CDR3: CASSLASTGELFF. The CDR3 coding sequence is TGCGCCAGCAGCCTGGCGAGCACCGGGGAGCTGTTTTTT.